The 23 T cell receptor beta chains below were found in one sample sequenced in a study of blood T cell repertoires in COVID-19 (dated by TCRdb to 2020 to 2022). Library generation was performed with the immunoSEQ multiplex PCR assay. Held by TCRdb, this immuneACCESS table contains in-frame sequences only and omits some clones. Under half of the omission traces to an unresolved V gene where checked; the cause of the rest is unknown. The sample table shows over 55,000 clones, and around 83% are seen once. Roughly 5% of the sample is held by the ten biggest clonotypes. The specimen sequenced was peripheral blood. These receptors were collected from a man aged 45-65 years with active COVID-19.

The CDR3 sequence is CASSMDFRAPRAFF. CDR3 nucleotide sequence: TGTGCCAGTAGTATGGACTTTAGGGCCCCAAGAGCTTTCTTT. The chain uses TRBV19 and TRBJ1-1; unclear D gene. This CDR3 spans 14 amino acids. From germline, CDR1 is LNHDA and CDR2 SQIVND (reference sequence). The germline V and J ends were trimmed by 3 bases and 10 bases, with 18 bases remaining between them.

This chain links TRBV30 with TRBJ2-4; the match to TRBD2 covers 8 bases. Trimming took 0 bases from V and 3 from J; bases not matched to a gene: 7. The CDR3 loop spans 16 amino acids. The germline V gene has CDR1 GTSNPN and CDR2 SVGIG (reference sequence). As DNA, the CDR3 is TGTGCCTGGAGTGTTAATAGCGGGGTAAACAAAAACATTCAGTACTTC. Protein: CAWSVNSGVNKNIQYF.

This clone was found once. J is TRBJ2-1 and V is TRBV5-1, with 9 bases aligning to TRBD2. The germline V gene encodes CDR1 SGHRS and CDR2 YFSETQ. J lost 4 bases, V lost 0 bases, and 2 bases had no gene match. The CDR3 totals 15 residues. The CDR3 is CASSLVAGDYNEQFF. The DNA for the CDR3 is TGCGCCAGCAGCTTGGTAGCGGGGGATTACAATGAGCAGTTCTTC.

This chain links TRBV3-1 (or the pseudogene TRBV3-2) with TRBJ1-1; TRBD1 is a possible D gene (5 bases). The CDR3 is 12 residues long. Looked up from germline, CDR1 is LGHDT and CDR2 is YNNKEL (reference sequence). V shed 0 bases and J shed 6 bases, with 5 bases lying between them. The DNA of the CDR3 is TGTGCCAGCAGCCAAGAGACAGCTGAAGCTTTCTTT. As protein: CASSQETAEAFF.

The CDR3 DNA sequence: TGTGCCAGCAGCTTGGGACTTGAGCAGTACTTC. This translates into CASSLGLEQYF. The chain uses TRBV7-2 and TRBJ2-7; D is possibly TRBD2 (6 bases). This CDR3 spans 11 amino acids. Trimming stripped 3 bases from V and 7 bases from J, with 7 bases between. Germline loops: CDR1 SGHTA, CDR2 FQGNSA. Full variable domain (missing parts from reference TRBV7-2 and TRBJ2-7): GAGVSQSPSNKVTEKGKDVELRCDPISGHTALYWYRQSLGQGLEFLIYFQGNSAPDKSGLPSDRFSAERTGGSVSTLTIQRTQQEDSAVYLCASSLGLEQYFGPGTRLTVT.

The CDR3 sequence: CASSLDKGEYTF. In DNA, the CDR3 is TGTGCCAGCAGCTTAGATAAGGGAGAATACACCTTC. V and J are TRBV11-3 and TRBJ1-2, with D hard to call. Germline lookup yields CDR1 SGHNT and CDR2 YENEEA. The germline V and J ends were trimmed by 0 bases and 11 bases, with 10 bases remaining between them. The CDR3 covers 12 residues. The variable domain in full, with the rest retrieved from reference TRBV11-3 and TRBJ1-2, is EAGVVQSPRYKIIEKKQPVAFWCNPISGHNTLYWYLQNLGQGPELLIRYENEEAVDDSQLPKDRFSAERLKGVDSTLKIQPAELGDSAVYLCASSLDKGEYTFGSGTRLTVV.

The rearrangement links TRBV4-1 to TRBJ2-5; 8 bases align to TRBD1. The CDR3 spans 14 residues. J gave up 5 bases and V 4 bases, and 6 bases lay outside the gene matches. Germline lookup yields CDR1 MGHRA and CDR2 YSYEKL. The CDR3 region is CASSPGQGWETQYF. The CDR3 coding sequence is TGCGCCAGCAGCCCTGGACAGGGCTGGGAGACCCAGTACTTC.

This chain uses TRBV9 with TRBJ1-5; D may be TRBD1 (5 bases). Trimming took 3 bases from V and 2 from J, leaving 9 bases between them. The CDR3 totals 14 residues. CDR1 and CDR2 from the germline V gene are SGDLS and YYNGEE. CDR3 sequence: CASSGDSRNQPQHF. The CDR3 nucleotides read TGTGCCAGCAGCGGCGACAGCCGCAATCAGCCCCAGCATTTT.

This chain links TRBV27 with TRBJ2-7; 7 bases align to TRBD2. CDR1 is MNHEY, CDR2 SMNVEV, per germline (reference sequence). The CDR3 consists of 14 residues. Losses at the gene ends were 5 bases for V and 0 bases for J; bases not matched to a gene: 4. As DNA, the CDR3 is TGTGCCAGCAGTGGGACGGGGGGCTCCTACGAGCAGTACTTC. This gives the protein CASSGTGGSYEQYF.

This CDR3 reads CASSPLAEGTQYF. For the CDR3, the DNA is TGTGCCAGCAGTCCCCTAGCGGAAGGTACGCAGTATTTT. V usage is TRBV27 and J usage is TRBJ2-3; 7 bases align to TRBD2. Germline assignment: CDR1 MNHEY and CDR2 SMNVEV (reference sequence). The CDR3 is 13 residues long. The junction had 7 bases not matched to a gene; V was cut back by 5 bases and J by 8 bases.

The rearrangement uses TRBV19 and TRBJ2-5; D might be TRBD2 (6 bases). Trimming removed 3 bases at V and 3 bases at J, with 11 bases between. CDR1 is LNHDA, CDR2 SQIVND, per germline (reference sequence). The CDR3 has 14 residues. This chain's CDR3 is CASSIGGVEETQYF. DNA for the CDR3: TGTGCCAGTAGTATTGGCGGGGTGGAAGAGACCCAGTACTTC.

DNA of the CDR3: TGCGCCAGCAGCCAAGGGGGACTAGCGGGAGGTCACGAGCAGTACTTC. Amino acid sequence: CASSQGGLAGGHEQYF. The chain employs TRBV4-1 and TRBJ2-7, with 15 bases matching TRBD2. Trimming cost V 1 base and J 5 bases; bases outside gene matches: 3. The CDR3 loop spans 16 amino acids. The germline V gene has CDR1 MGHRA and CDR2 YSYEKL.

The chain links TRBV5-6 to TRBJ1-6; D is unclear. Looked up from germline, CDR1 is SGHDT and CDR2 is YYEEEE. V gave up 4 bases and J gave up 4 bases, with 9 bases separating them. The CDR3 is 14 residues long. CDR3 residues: CASSLGVYNSPLHF. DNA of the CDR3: TGTGCCAGCAGCCTCGGTGTTTATAATTCACCCCTCCACTTT.

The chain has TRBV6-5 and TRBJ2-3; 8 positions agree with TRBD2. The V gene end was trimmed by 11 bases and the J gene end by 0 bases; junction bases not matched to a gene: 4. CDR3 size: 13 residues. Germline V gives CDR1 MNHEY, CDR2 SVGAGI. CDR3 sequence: CAAGGGSTDTQYF. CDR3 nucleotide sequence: TGTGCCGCCGGGGGGGGGAGCACAGATACGCAGTATTTT.

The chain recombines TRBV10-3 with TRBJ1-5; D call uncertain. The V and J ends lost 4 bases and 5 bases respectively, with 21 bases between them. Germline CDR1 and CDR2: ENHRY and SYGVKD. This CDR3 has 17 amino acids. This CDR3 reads CAISGSHTGPVDQPQHF. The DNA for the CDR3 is TGTGCCATCAGTGGTTCACACACTGGGCCCGTAGATCAGCCCCAGCATTTT.

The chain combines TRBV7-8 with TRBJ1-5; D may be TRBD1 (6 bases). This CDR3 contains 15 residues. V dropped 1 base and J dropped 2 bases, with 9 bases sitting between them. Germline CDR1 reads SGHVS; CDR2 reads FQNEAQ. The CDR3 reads CASSLEWGRNQPQHF. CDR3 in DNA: TGTGCCAGCAGCTTAGAATGGGGGCGCAATCAGCCCCAGCATTTT.

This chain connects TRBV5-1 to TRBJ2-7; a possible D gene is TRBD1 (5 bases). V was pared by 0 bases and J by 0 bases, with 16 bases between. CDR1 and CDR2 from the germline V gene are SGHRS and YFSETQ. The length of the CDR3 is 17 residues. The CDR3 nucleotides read TGCGCCAGCAGCTTGGCCCTCAGACAGATCAGCTCCTACGAGCAGTACTTC. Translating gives CASSLALRQISSYEQYF.

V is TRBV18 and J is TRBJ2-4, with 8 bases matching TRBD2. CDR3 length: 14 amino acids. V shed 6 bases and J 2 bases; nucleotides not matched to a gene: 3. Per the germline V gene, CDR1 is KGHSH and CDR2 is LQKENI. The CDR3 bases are TGTGCCAGCTCTGCGGGGGGAACCAAAAACATTCAGTACTTC. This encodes CASSAGGTKNIQYF.

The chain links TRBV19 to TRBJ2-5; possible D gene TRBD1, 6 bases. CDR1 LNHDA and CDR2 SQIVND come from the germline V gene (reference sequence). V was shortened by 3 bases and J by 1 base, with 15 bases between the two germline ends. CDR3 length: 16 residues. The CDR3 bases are TGTGCCAGTAGTATGGGCGGGCACAGGGCCCAAGAGACCCAGTACTTC. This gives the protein CASSMGGHRAQETQYF.

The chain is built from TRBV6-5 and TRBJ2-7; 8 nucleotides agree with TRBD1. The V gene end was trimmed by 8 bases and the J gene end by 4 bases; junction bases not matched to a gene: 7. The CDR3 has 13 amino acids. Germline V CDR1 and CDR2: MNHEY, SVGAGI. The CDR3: CASSVDRGYEQYF. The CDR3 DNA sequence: TGTGCCAGCTCCGTTGACAGGGGTTACGAGCAGTACTTC.

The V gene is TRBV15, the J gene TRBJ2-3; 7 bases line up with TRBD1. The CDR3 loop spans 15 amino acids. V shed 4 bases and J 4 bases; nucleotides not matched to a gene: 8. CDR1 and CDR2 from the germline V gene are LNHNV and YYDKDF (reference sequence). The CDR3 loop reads CATSMRQGGADTQYF. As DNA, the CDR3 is TGTGCCACCAGCATGCGACAGGGCGGAGCAGATACGCAGTATTTT.

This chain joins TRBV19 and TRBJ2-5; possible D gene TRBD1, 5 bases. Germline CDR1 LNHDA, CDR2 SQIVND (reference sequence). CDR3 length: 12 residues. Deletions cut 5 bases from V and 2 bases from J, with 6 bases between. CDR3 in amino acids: CASSDSQETQYF. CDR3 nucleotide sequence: TGTGCCAGTAGTGACAGTCAAGAGACCCAGTACTTC.

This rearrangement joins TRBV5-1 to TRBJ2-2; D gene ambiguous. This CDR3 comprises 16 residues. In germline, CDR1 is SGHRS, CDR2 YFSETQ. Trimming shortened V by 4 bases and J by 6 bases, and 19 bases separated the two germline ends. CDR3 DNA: TGCGCCAGCAGCAGGCTAAATGGCCCGGCGGCCGGGGAGCTGTTTTTT. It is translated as CASSRLNGPAAGELFF. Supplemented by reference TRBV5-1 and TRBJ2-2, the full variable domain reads KAGVTQTPRYLIKTRGQQVTLSCSPISGHRSVSWYQQTPGQGLQFLFEYFSETQRNKGNFPGRFSGRQFSNSRSEMNVSTLELGDSALYLCASSRLNGPAAGELFFGEGSRLTVL.